Given below is one T cell receptor beta chain in context. CDR1 is LGHNA, CDR2 YSLEER, per germline. V dropped 4 bases and J dropped 0 bases, with 10 bases sitting between them. This CDR3 contains 15 residues. The entry originates in a study of blood T cell repertoires in COVID-19. Clones were sequenced by immunoSEQ multiplex PCR, and TCRdb holds only the in-frame ones, with some missing. Of about 310,000 clones listed, roughly 87% are singletons. The chain couples TRBV4-3 to TRBJ2-1; D gene uncertain. The sequence was obtained from a woman aged 18-30 years who had recovered from COVID-19. Specimen: PBMCs or T cells enriched from blood (not recorded which). CDR3 region: CASSPLHHSYNEQFF. The CDR3, as DNA: TGCGCCAGCAGCCCACTTCACCACTCCTACAATGAGCAGTTCTTC.